The T cell receptor (beta chain) under discussion was sequenced for a study of cytomegalovirus exposure and HLA in healthy donors. Study outcomes and limitations: Later genetic work tied a missense DCLRE1C variant to beta-chain V and J trimming. The majority of CMV-associated TCR beta chains were reported as apparently HLA-restricted in a later analysis.

60 Vbeta and 13 Jbeta primers were used in PCR. Clones were read by immunoSEQ multiplex PCR, and TCRdb kept only the in-frame ones, dropping some. The repertoire includes about 130,000 clones, under 80% of them detected once, and around 4.1% sits in the top ten. Germline CDR1 reads SNHLY; CDR2 reads FYNNEI. V shed 8 bases and J shed 5 bases, with 16 bases lying between them. The CDR3 runs 13 residues. As regards this clone: The antigen remains undetermined.

The source is a man younger than 30 in good health and CMV-seropositive. The genes are TRBV2 and TRBJ2-7; maybe TRBD2 (6 bases). The sequencing input was PBMCs. DNA for the CDR3: TGTGCCAGCGCCCTCCGGGAGAGCGACGAGCAGTACTTC. Protein sequence: CASALRESDEQYF.